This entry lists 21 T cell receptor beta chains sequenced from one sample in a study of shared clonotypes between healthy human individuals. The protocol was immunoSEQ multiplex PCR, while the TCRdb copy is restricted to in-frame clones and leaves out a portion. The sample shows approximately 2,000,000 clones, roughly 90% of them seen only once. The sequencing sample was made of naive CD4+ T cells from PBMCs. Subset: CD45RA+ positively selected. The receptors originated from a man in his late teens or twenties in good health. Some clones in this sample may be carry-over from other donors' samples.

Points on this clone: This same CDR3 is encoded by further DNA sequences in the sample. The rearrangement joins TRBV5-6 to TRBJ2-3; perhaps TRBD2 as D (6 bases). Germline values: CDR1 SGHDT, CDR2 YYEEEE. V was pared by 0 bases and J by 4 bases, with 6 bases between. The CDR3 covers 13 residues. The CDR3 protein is CASSLAGADTQYF. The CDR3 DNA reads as TGTGCCAGCAGCTTGGCGGGAGCAGATACGCAGTATTTT.

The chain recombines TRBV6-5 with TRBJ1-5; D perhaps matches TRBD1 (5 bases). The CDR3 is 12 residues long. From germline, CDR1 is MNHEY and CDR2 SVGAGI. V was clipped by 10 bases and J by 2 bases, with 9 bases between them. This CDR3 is CATGTGNQPQHF. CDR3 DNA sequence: TGTGCCACCGGGACCGGCAATCAGCCCCAGCATTTT.

The CDR3 here is CASSLWRAGSAGELFF. The CDR3 region has the DNA TGTGCCAGCAGTTTGTGGAGGGCAGGGAGCGCCGGGGAGCTGTTTTTT. This chain uses TRBV28 with TRBJ2-2, with a possible D match to TRBD2 (6 bases). CDR1 and CDR2 from the germline V gene are MDHEN and SYDVKM. The length of the CDR3 is 16 residues. V was cut by 3 bases and J by 6 bases, with 17 bases left in between.

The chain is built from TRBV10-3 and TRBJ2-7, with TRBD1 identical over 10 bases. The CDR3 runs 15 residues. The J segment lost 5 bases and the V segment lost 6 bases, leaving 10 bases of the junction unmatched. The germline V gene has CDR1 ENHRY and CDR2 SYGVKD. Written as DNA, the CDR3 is TGTGCCATCAGAGAGACAGGGGGCGATTTCCACGAGCAGTACTTC. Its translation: CAIRETGGDFHEQYF.

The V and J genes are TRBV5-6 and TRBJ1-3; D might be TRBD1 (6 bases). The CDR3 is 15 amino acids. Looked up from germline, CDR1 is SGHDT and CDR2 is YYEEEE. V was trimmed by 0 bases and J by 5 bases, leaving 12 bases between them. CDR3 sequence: CASSLEPGQRNTIYF. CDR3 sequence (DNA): TGTGCCAGCAGCTTGGAGCCGGGACAACGAAACACCATATATTTT.

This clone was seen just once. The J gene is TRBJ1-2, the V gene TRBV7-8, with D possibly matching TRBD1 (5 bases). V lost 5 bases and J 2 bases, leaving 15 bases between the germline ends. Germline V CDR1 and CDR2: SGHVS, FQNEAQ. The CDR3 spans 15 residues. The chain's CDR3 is CASSVRDGPNYGYTF. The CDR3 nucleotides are TGTGCCAGCAGCGTACGGGACGGGCCAAACTATGGCTACACCTTC.

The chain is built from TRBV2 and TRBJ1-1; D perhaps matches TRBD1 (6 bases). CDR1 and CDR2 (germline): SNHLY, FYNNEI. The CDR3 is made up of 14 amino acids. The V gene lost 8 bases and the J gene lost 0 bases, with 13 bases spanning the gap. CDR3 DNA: TGTGCCAGCTCGGGACACCAGATGAACACTGAAGCTTTCTTT. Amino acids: CASSGHQMNTEAFF.

This CDR3 is CATPTSPNEQFF. The CDR3 DNA reads TGTGCCACCCCGACTAGCCCCAATGAGCAGTTCTTC. This chain links TRBV6-4 with TRBJ2-1; 7 bases match TRBD2. Germline trimming cut 10 bases from V and 6 bases from J; bases unmatched to any gene: 6. Germline V gives CDR1 MRHNA, CDR2 SNTAGT. CDR3 size: 12 residues.

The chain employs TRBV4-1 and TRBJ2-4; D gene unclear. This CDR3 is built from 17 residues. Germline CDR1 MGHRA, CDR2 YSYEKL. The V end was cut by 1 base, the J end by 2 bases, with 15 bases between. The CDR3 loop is CASSQGRVSGPKNIQYF. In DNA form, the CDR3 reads TGCGCCAGCAGCCAAGGCCGGGTATCCGGCCCCAAAAACATTCAGTACTTC.

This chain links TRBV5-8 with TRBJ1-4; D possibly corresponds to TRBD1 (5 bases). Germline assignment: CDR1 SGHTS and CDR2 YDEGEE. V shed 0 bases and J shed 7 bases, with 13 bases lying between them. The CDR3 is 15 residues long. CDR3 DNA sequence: TGTGCCAGCAGCTTGGCCGAGGCCGGGGGTGAAAAACTGTTTTTT. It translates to CASSLAEAGGEKLFF.

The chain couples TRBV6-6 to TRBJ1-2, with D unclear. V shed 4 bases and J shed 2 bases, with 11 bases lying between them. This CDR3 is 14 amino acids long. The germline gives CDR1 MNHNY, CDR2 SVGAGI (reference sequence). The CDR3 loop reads CASSSVQRNYGYTF. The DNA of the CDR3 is TGTGCCAGCAGTTCTGTCCAAAGGAACTATGGCTACACCTTC.

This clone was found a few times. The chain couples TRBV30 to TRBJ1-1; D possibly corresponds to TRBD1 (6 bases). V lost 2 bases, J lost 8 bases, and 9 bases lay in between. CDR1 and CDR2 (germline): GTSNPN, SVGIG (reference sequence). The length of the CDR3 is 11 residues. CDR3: CAWSLGGEAFF. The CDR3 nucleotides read TGTGCCTGGAGTCTAGGGGGAGAAGCTTTCTTT.

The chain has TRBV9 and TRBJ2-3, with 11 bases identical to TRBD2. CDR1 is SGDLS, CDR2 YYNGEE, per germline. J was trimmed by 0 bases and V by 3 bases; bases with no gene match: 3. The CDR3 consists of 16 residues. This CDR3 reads CASSELAGASTDTQYF. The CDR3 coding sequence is TGTGCCAGCAGCGAACTAGCGGGAGCTAGCACAGATACGCAGTATTTT.

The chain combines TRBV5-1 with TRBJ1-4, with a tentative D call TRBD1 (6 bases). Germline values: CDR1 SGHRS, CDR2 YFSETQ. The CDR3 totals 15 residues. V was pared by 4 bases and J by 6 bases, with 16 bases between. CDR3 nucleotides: TGCGCCAGCAGCCAAGAGACAGGACTGCATGAAAAACTGTTTTTT. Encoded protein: CASSQETGLHEKLFF. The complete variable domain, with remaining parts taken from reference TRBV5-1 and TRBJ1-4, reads KAGVTQTPRYLIKTRGQQVTLSCSPISGHRSVSWYQQTPGQGLQFLFEYFSETQRNKGNFPGRFSGRQFSNSRSEMNVSTLELGDSALYLCASSQETGLHEKLFFGSGTQLSVL.

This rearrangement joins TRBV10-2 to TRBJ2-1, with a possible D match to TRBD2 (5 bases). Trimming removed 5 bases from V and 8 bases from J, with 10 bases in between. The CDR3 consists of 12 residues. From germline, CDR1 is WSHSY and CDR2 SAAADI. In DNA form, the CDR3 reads TGCGCCAGCAGTCGGACTTGGGATGAGCAGTTCTTC. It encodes CASSRTWDEQFF.

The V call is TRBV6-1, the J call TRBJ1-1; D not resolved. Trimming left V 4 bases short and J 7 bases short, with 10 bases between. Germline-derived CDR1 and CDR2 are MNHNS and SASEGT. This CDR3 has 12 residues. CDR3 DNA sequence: TGTGCCAGCAGTGTTCGGGCATATGAAGCTTTCTTT. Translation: CASSVRAYEAFF.

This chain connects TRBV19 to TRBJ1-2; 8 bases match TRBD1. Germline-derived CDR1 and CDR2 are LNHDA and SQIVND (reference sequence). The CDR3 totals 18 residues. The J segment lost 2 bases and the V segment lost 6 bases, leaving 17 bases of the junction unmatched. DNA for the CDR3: TGTGCCAGTAGGGAGGACTACGTCGGACAGGGTGCCAACTATGGCTACACCTTC. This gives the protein CASREDYVGQGANYGYTF.

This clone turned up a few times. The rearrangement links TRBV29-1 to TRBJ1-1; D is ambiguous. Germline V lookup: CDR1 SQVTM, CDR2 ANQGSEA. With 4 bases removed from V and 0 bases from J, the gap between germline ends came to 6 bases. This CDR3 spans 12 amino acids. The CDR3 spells CSVGPMNTEAFF. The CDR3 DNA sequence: TGCAGCGTTGGTCCCATGAACACTGAAGCTTTCTTT.

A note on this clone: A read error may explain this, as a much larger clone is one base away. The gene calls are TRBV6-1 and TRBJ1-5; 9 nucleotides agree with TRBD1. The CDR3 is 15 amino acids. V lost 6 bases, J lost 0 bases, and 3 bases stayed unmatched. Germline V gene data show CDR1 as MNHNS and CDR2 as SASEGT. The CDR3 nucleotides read TGTGCCAGCAGGGGGACAGGGTATAGCAATCAGCCCCAGCATTTT. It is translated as CASRGTGYSNQPQHF.

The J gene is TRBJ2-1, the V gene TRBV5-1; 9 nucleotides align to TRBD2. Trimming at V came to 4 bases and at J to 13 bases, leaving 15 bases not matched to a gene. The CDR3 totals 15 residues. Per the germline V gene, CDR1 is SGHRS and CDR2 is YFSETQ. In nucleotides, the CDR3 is TGCGCCAGCAGCGTGACTAGCGGTCTTACTGGGTATCAGTTCTTC. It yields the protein CASSVTSGLTGYQFF.

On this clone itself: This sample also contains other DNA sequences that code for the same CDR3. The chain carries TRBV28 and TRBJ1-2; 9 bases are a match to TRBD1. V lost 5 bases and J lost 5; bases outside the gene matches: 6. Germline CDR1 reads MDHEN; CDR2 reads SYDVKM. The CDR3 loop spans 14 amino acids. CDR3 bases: TGTGCCAGCAGTCCCCCGGGACAGGGATATGGCTACACCTTC. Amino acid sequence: CASSPPGQGYGYTF.